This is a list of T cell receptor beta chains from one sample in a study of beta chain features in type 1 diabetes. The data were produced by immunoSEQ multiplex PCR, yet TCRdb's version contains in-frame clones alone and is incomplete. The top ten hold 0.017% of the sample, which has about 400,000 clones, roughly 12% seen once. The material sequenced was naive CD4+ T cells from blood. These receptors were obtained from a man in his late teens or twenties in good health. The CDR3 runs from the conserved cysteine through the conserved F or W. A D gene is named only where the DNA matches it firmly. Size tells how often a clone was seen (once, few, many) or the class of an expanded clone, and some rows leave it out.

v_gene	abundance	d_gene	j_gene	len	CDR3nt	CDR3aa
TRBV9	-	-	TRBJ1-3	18	TGTGCCAGCAGCGTAGCGGGCGTCGGGGGGTTCTCTGGAAACACCATATATTTT	CASSVAGVGGFSGNTIYF
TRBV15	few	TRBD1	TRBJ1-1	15	TGTGCCACCAGCAGAGATCTGGACAGGGGATTAAGAGCTTTCTTT	CATSRDLDRGLRAFF
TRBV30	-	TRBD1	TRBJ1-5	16	TGTGCCTGGTCTGGAGCGACAGGGAAAAGCAATCAGCCCCAGCATTTT	CAWSGATGKSNQPQHF
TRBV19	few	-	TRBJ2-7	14	TGTGCCAGTAGTACACGGACAGAGGCCTACGAGCAGTACTTC	CASSTRTEAYEQYF
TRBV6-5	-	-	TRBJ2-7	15	TGTGCCAGCAGTTACTCGAGGGTTTACTCCTACGAGCAGTACTTC	CASSYSRVYSYEQYF
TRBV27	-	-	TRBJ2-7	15	TGTGCCAGCCGTACCTCCGGGACTGCCACCTACGAGCAGTACTTC	CASRTSGTATYEQYF
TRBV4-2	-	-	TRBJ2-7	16	TGTGCCAGCAGCCAAGAGGTAGACAGGAGGTCCTACGAGCAGTACTTC	CASSQEVDRRSYEQYF
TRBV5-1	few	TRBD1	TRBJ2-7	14	TGCGCCAGCAGCTCGACAGGGGGCATCAACGAGCAGTACTTC	CASSSTGGINEQYF
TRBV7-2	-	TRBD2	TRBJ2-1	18	TGTGCCAGCAGCTTAGCCCGGACTAGCGGGAGCACAAGAAATGAGCAGTTCTTC	CASSLARTSGSTRNEQFF
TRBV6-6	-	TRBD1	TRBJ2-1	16	TGTGCCAGCAGTGTCACAGGACAGGGCTCCTACAATGAGCAGTTCTTC	CASSVTGQGSYNEQFF
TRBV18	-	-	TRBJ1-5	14	TGTGCCAGCTCCCTCGACAGTAACAATCAGCCCCAGCATTTT	CASSLDSNNQPQHF
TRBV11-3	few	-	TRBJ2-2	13	TGTGCCAGCAGCTTGGGGGGGCACGGGGAGCTGTTTTTT	CASSLGGHGELFF
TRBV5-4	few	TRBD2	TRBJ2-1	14	TGTGCCAGCCGACCGGGACTAGCGGACAATGAGCAGTTCTTC	CASRPGLADNEQFF
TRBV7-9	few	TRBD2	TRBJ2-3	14	TGTGCCAGCAGCTTTAGCGGGAGCACAGATACGCAGTATTTT	CASSFSGSTDTQYF
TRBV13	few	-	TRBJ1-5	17	TGTGCCAGCAGCAAACAGACAGGCCGGGCTAGCAATCAGCCCCAGCATTTT	CASSKQTGRASNQPQHF
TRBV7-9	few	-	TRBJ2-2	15	TGTGCCAGCAGCTTAGCGCATCCAGGGTCCGGGGAGCTGTTTTTT	CASSLAHPGSGELFF
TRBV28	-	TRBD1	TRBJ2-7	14	TGTGCCAGCAGTTTTCTCGACAGGGATCGCGAGCAGTACTTC	CASSFLDRDREQYF
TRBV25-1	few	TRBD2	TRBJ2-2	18	TGTGCCAGCAGTGAACCGGGACTAGCGGGGGGGAACACCGGGGAGCTGTTTTTT	CASSEPGLAGGNTGELFF
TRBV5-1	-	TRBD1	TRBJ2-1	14	TGCGCCAGCTCTATGGGACAGGGGGTGGACGAGCAGTTCTTC	CASSMGQGVDEQFF
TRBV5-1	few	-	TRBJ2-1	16	TGCGCCAGCAGCGCCGCGTCAGGGGAAACCTACAATGAGCAGTTCTTC	CASSAASGETYNEQFF
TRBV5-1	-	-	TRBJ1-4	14	TGCGCCAGCAGCTTTATGTCAGGGAATGAAAAACTGTTTTTT	CASSFMSGNEKLFF
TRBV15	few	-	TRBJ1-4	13	TGTGCCACCAGCAGAGGGGGCCCTGAAAAACTGTTTTTT	CATSRGGPEKLFF
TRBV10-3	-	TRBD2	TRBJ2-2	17	TGTGCCATCAGTCCGGTAGCGGGAGGAAATCTGGCCGGGGAGCTGTTTTTT	CAISPVAGGNLAGELFF
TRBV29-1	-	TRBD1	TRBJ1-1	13	TGCAGCGGGGCGGACAGGGCAGGTACTGAAGCTTTCTTT	CSGADRAGTEAFF
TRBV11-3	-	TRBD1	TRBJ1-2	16	TGTGCCAGCAGCTTAACCTCAGGGGGCCTCAACTATGGCTACACCTTC	CASSLTSGGLNYGYTF
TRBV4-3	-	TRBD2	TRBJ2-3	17	TGCGCCAGCAGCCTATTTAGCGGGAGGGCCCTCGCAGATACGCAGTATTTT	CASSLFSGRALADTQYF
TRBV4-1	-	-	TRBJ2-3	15	TGCGCCAGCAGCCAATCAGGGGTTCCCGCAGATACGCAGTATTTT	CASSQSGVPADTQYF
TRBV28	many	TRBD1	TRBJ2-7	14	TGTGCCAGCAGGACCGGGACAGGGGTCCACGAGCAGTACTTC	CASRTGTGVHEQYF
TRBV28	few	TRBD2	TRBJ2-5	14	TGTGCCAGCAGTTTGGGAGGGCTTCGGGGGGCCCAGTACTTC	CASSLGGLRGAQYF
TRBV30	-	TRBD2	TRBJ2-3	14	TGTGCCTGGAGACTAGCGGGGGGCACAGATACGCAGTATTTT	CAWRLAGGTDTQYF
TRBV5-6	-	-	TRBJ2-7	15	TGTGCCAGCAGCCCAAGACAGAAATACTCCTACGAGCAGTACTTC	CASSPRQKYSYEQYF
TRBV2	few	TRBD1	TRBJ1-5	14	TGTGCCAGCAGTACGACAGGGCGCAATCAGCCCCAGCATTTT	CASSTTGRNQPQHF
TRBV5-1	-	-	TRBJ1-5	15	TGCGCCAGCAGCTTGGCAGGGATTAGCAATCAGCCCCAGCATTTT	CASSLAGISNQPQHF
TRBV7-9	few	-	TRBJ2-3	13	TGTGCAAAAGAGGAATCAGGCACAGATACGCAGTATTTT	CAKEESGTDTQYF
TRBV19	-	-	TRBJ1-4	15	TGTGCCAGTAGTACCCTTCTCGGAACTAATGAAAAACTGTTTTTT	CASSTLLGTNEKLFF
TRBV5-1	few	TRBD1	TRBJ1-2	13	TGCGCCAGCAGCCTGCGGGACAGCTATGGCTACACCTTC	CASSLRDSYGYTF
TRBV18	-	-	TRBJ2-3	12	TGTGCCAGCTCACCCTCGACAGATACGCAGTATTTT	CASSPSTDTQYF
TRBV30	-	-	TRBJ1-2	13	TGTGCCTGGAGTATACAGGGAAGCCGCGGCTACACCTTC	CAWSIQGSRGYTF
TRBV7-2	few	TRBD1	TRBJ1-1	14	TGTGCCAGCAGCGGCCGCCCAGGGGGTACTGAAGCTTTCTTT	CASSGRPGGTEAFF
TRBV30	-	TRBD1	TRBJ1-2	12	TGTGCCTTGGACAGGGGGAACTATGGCTACACCTTC	CALDRGNYGYTF
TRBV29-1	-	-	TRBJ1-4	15	TGCAGCGTGGCGATGAATGTCAGGGCCAATGAAAAACTGTTTTTT	CSVAMNVRANEKLFF
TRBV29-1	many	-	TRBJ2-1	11	TGCACCGTGAGGGCCTACAATGAGCAGTTCTTC	CTVRAYNEQFF